This T cell receptor (beta chain) was identified in a study of regulatory T cells in long-lasting Graves disease. As for time point: newly diagnosed GD, antithyroid drugs for less than 3 months. The TCR library was prepared using RNA isolated from PBMCs. The authors diagnosed Graves' disease using American Thyroid Association guidelines. This clonotype was found a few times. Building the TCR beta libraries relied on iRepertoire HTBI primers, and CDR3 regions underwent Arm-PCR. Each CDR3 protein is one row after TCRdb ran MiXCR on the multiplex PCR reads. The top ten clones hold 8.9% of a sample with 510,000 or so distinct CDR3 sequences, about 12% of them seen once. With 1 base clipped from V and 5 bases from J, the junction kept 10 bases outside the gene matches. The CDR3 sequence is 16 residues long. Per germline, CDR1 LGHNA and CDR2 YSLEER. These data were also reused for a study on T cells in Graves' hyperthyroidism and ophthalmopathy. Per that paper: Diagnostic assessment was based on clinical symptoms, serum thyroxine and TRAb, thyroid ultrasound and orbital computed tomography.

This sequence joins TRBV4-3 and TRBJ1-2; 7 nucleotides agree with TRBD1. This receptor was identified in a woman aged 25 to 45 with Graves disease. The starting material was peripheral blood mononuclear cells (PBMCs), obtained at new diagnosis, from a patient treated with antithyroid drugs. The DNA for the CDR3 is TGCGCCAGCAGCCAAGGGACAGGACAACCGAAGTATGGCTACACCTTC. This sequence encodes CASSQGTGQPKYGYTF.